Following are 32 T cell receptor beta chains from one sample sequenced in a study of T cell responses to AZD1222 COVID-19 vaccine (dated by TCRdb to the early 2020s). According to the study, the label for this sample's time point signals: baseline before first vaccination. Library preparation employed the immunoSEQ multiplex PCR assay. TCRdb took this table from immuneACCESS and kept in-frame rearrangements with V and J called. Such tables lack part of the clones; where checked against another copy, unresolved V genes explain under half of the gap, and the rest is unexplained. The sample has some 130,000 clones on record, 80% to 95% of them singletons. In total, the top ten clones hold roughly 2.8% of the sample. The sample consisted of peripheral blood, taken on day 0 of AZD1222 vaccination. The receptor source for this set is an adult in good health.

The chain is built from TRBV19 and TRBJ2-7; D uncertain. CDR1 and CDR2 (germline): LNHDA, SQIVND (reference sequence). The CDR3 runs 16 residues. V lost 3 bases and J 6 bases, leaving 21 bases between the germline ends. The CDR3 reads CASSIVLFGPTVEQYF. The CDR3 DNA is TGTGCCAGTAGTATCGTGCTTTTCGGACCCACGGTCGAGCAGTACTTC. The whole variable domain, filled in from reference TRBV19 and TRBJ2-7, reads DGGITQSPKYLFRKEGQNVTLSCEQNLNHDAMYWYRQDPGQGLRLIYYSQIVNDFQKGDIAEGYSVSREKKESFPLTVTSAQKNPTAFYLCASSIVLFGPTVEQYFGPGTRLTVT.

V usage is TRBV4-1 and J usage is TRBJ1-1, with TRBD1 matching 7 bases. V lost 3 bases to trimming and J lost 8 bases; unmatched junction nucleotides: 6. Per germline, CDR1 MGHRA and CDR2 YSYEKL. The CDR3 is 13 amino acids. The CDR3 here is CASSHPGTAEAFF. CDR3 DNA: TGCGCCAGCAGCCACCCCGGGACAGCAGAAGCTTTCTTT.

The chain links TRBV3-1 (or the pseudogene TRBV3-2) to TRBJ2-5; D is unclear. Germline CDR1 is LGHDT and CDR2 is YNNKEL (reference sequence). V was pared by 1 base and J by 5 bases, with 11 bases between. The CDR3 runs 14 residues. The CDR3, as DNA: TGTGCCAGCAGCCAAGGGCGCGTAGCCGAGACCCAGTACTTC. This encodes CASSQGRVAETQYF.

The chain links TRBV4-2 to TRBJ1-1, with D uncertain. The CDR3 has 12 amino acids. Per the germline V gene, CDR1 is LGHNA and CDR2 is YNFKEQ. V lost 4 bases, J lost 11 bases, and 14 bases lay in between. The CDR3, as DNA: TGTGCCAGCAGCCTGGCGGGTGTGTATGCTTTCTTT. Protein sequence: CASSLAGVYAFF.

The chain employs TRBV24-1 and TRBJ1-2; D is uncertain. The CDR3 is made up of 12 amino acids. Per the germline V gene, CDR1 is KGHDR and CDR2 is SFDVKD. Trimming shortened V by 3 bases and J by 6 bases, and 7 bases separated the two germline ends. The CDR3 reads CATSDRVDGYTF. The CDR3 DNA reads as TGTGCCACCAGTGATCGGGTGGATGGCTACACCTTC.

V gene TRBV5-5 combines with J gene TRBJ1-2, with D unresolved. The ends were cut back, 4 bases at V and 3 bases at J, with 13 bases in the middle. The germline CDR1 and CDR2 sequences are SGHKS and YYEKEE (reference sequence). The CDR3 has 14 residues. CDR3 loop: CASSASYTHYGYTF. The DNA for the CDR3 is TGTGCCAGCAGCGCAAGCTATACGCACTATGGCTACACCTTC.

The V call is TRBV5-1, the J call TRBJ1-1, with unresolved D. Looked up from germline, CDR1 is SGHRS and CDR2 is YFSETQ. This CDR3 comprises 11 residues. The ends were cut back, 7 bases at V and 1 base at J, with 5 bases in the middle. The DNA of the CDR3 is TGCGCCAGCCGGGCGAACACTGAAGCTTTCTTT. It encodes CASRANTEAFF.

The rearrangement uses TRBV9 and TRBJ2-7; TRBD2 aligns across 7 bases. The V gene's germline CDR1 is SGDLS and CDR2 YYNGEE. The CDR3 contains 15 residues. After removal of 1 base from V and 2 bases from J, the junction contained 6 bases not matched to a gene. The CDR3 spells CASSVWGEGPYEQYF. In DNA, the CDR3 is TGTGCCAGCAGCGTATGGGGGGAGGGCCCCTACGAGCAGTACTTC.

The genes are TRBV11-2 and TRBJ2-7; TRBD1 matches 9 bases. The germline V gene encodes CDR1 SGHAT and CDR2 FQNNGV. This CDR3 region has 14 residues. V shed 4 bases, J shed 4 bases, and the junction held 5 bases outside the gene matches. The CDR3 protein is CASSYGTGKYEQYF. CDR3 bases: TGTGCCAGCAGCTACGGGACAGGGAAATACGAGCAGTACTTC.

The V call is TRBV24-1, the J call TRBJ2-5; possible D gene TRBD2, 5 bases. Germline CDR1 and CDR2: KGHDR and SFDVKD. The CDR3 totals 12 residues. The V end lost 7 bases, the J end lost 6 bases, and 11 bases lay between the germline ends. CDR3 DNA: TGTGCCACCAGCTACCTCGGGAAGACCCAGTACTTC. Protein sequence: CATSYLGKTQYF.

The chain links TRBV11-1 to TRBJ2-7, with a tentative D call TRBD2 (5 bases). This CDR3 contains 12 residues. Germline CDR1 and CDR2: SGHAT and FQDESV (reference sequence). Trimming took 3 bases from V and 12 from J, leaving 15 bases between them. The CDR3 nucleotides are TGTGCCAGCAGCTTCATCGGTGAAGCGGCGTACTTC. Amino acid sequence: CASSFIGEAAYF.

V and J are TRBV9 and TRBJ2-5; 7 positions match TRBD1. The V and J ends lost 3 bases and 5 bases, in that order; junction bases with no gene match: 10. Germline values: CDR1 SGDLS, CDR2 YYNGEE. The CDR3 is 15 amino acids. The CDR3 DNA is TGTGCCAGCAGCGCGACAGGGAGTGGGTTGGAGACCCAGTACTTC. Protein: CASSATGSGLETQYF.

The CDR3 loop is CASSGVGGNEQFF. The CDR3 nucleotides read TGCGCCAGCTCCGGGGTTGGAGGCAATGAGCAGTTCTTC. The J gene is TRBJ2-1, the V gene TRBV10-2; TRBD2 is a possible D gene (5 bases). Germline V gives CDR1 WSHSY, CDR2 SAAADI. V gave up 8 bases and J gave up 6 bases, with 14 bases separating them. The CDR3 runs to 13 residues.

The V and J genes are TRBV27 and TRBJ2-5; TRBD2 might be the D (6 bases). Trimming took off 1 base at V and 1 base at J, with 13 bases between the two ends. CDR1 and CDR2 from the germline V gene are MNHEY and SMNVEV (reference sequence). This CDR3 contains 16 residues. This chain's CDR3 is CASSLFSSAAQETQYF. CDR3 nucleotide sequence: TGTGCCAGCAGTTTATTTTCTAGCGCCGCCCAAGAGACCCAGTACTTC.

The chain combines TRBV2 with TRBJ1-6; no clear D gene. Trimming cost V 6 bases and J 6 bases, with 9 bases left between them. CDR3 size: 13 residues. Germline assignment: CDR1 SNHLY and CDR2 FYNNEI. The CDR3 loop is CASSDEINSPLHF. DNA of the CDR3: TGTGCCAGCAGCGATGAAATTAATTCACCCCTCCACTTT.

In its sample, this clone was seen once. The rearrangement links TRBV7-2 to TRBJ1-1, with D perhaps TRBD1 (5 bases). The CDR3 consists of 16 residues. The V end was cut by 5 bases, the J end by 6 bases, with 22 bases between. In germline, CDR1 is SGHTA, CDR2 FQGNSA. The CDR3 region has the DNA TGTGCCAGCAGCCCTGGCGAGGGGCGATGGATTGCTGAAGCTTTCTTT. It translates to CASSPGEGRWIAEAFF.

V gene TRBV21-1 combines with J gene TRBJ1-6; the table's TRBD1 call for D was not verified on the DNA. TRBV21-1 is listed as a pseudogene. CDR3 length: 15 residues. CDR3 in DNA: TGTGCCAGCAGTGAGACGGACAGCGATAATTCACCCCTCCACTTT. This encodes CASSETDSDNSPLHF.

The chain carries TRBV27 and TRBJ1-1; D might be TRBD1 (5 bases). V lost 8 bases and J 4 bases, leaving 17 bases between the germline ends. Germline loops: CDR1 MNHEY, CDR2 SMNVEV (reference sequence). This CDR3 spans 14 amino acids. The CDR3 nucleotides are TGTGCCAGCCGCTACCATCCGGGGCCCACTGAAGCTTTCTTT. Translated: CASRYHPGPTEAFF.

This chain uses TRBV24-1 with TRBJ2-3; the D is unclear. Trimming stripped 4 bases from V and 0 bases from J, with 7 bases between. The CDR3 is 14 amino acids. From germline, CDR1 is KGHDR and CDR2 SFDVKD. Here the CDR3 DNA reads TGTGCCACCAGTGACAGTTCTAGCACAGATACGCAGTATTTT. Translation: CATSDSSSTDTQYF.

The genes are TRBV14 and TRBJ1-2; 8 nucleotides agree with TRBD1. Germline values: CDR1 SGHDN, CDR2 FVKESK. The CDR3 runs to 16 residues. V trimming: 1 base; J trimming: 8 bases; junction bases outside the gene matches: 12. DNA of the CDR3: TGTGCCAGCAGCCAAGTCTCTATTCGCCGGGACAGGGGCTACACCTTC. This codes for CASSQVSIRRDRGYTF.

The chain is built from TRBV11-2 and TRBJ1-1; no reliable D call. The CDR3 is made up of 15 amino acids. Trimming cost V 5 bases and J 4 bases, with 17 bases left between them. Germline CDR1 and CDR2: SGHAT and FQNNGV. Here the CDR3 DNA reads TGTGCCAGCAGCCGGATCCTGGGGTACGGCACTGAAGCTTTCTTT. This codes for CASSRILGYGTEAFF.

This rearrangement joins TRBV9 to TRBJ1-5; no clear D gene. V gave up 0 bases and J gave up 0 bases, with 7 bases separating them. Germline V gene lookup returns CDR1 SGDLS and CDR2 YYNGEE. The CDR3 extends over 15 amino acids. CDR3 DNA: TGTGCCAGCAGCGTAGAAGGCATTAGCAATCAGCCCCAGCATTTT. This gives the protein CASSVEGISNQPQHF.

With respect to this clone: This is likely a read error, given that the CDR3 carries no conserved phenylalanine or tryptophan at its end. It is unclear where the CDR3 begins or ends on the DNA, so no DNA is shown, and the CDR3 is as TCRdb lists it. This sequence joins TRBV23-1 and TRBJ1-1. TRBV23-1 is noted as an ORF with a role that remains uncertain. The CDR3 totals 11 residues, both ends included. This CDR3 reads CASSQSDWSLG.

CDR3 loop: CASSPQGDSRGYTF. The CDR3 DNA reads as TGCGCCAGCAGCCCCCAGGGTGATAGTCGTGGCTACACCTTC. The chain uses TRBV4-3 and TRBJ1-2; D might be TRBD1 (5 bases). The CDR3 is made up of 14 amino acids. CDR1 is LGHNA, CDR2 YSLEER, per germline. With 4 bases removed from V and 7 bases from J, the gap between germline ends came to 16 bases.

This CDR3 is CASSAGPLTEAFF. CDR3 nucleotides: TGTGCCAGCAGCGCCGGCCCCCTCACTGAAGCTTTCTTT. The V call is TRBV9, the J call TRBJ1-1; no firm D call. Germline assignment: CDR1 SGDLS and CDR2 YYNGEE. V was cut by 3 bases and J by 4 bases, with 10 bases left in between. The CDR3 runs to 13 residues.

In its sample, this clone was seen once. V gene TRBV5-4 combines with J gene TRBJ1-2; D unclear. The CDR3 has 11 amino acids. CDR1 is SGHNT and CDR2 is YYREEE in the germline V gene (reference sequence). V was trimmed by 0 bases and J by 5 bases, leaving 2 bases between them. CDR3 in amino acids: CASSLGYGYTF. CDR3 DNA sequence: TGTGCCAGCAGCTTGGGGTATGGCTACACCTTC.

The genes are TRBV19 and TRBJ1-1, with D unresolved. CDR1 LNHDA and CDR2 SQIVND come from the germline V gene (reference sequence). The CDR3 has 13 amino acids. The germline V and J ends were trimmed by 3 bases and 6 bases, with 11 bases remaining between them. CDR3 coding DNA: TGTGCCAGTAGTATGGACCTTTCGGCTGAAGCTTTCTTT. Residues: CASSMDLSAEAFF. Full variable domain (rest looked up from reference TRBV19 and TRBJ1-1): DGGITQSPKYLFRKEGQNVTLSCEQNLNHDAMYWYRQDPGQGLRLIYYSQIVNDFQKGDIAEGYSVSREKKESFPLTVTSAQKNPTAFYLCASSMDLSAEAFFGQGTRLTVV.

The chain carries TRBV7-9 and TRBJ1-2, with D unclear. With 0 bases removed from V and 1 base from J, the gap between germline ends came to 12 bases. The CDR3 has 16 amino acids. CDR1 SEHNR and CDR2 FQNEAQ come from the germline V gene (reference sequence). For the CDR3, the DNA is TGTGCCAGCAGCTTAGCCGGGTTCGAGGATAACTATGGCTACACCTTC. This sequence encodes CASSLAGFEDNYGYTF.

The rearrangement uses TRBV19 and TRBJ1-2, with 7 bases identical to TRBD1. The CDR3 consists of 13 residues. Trimming took 5 bases from V and 6 from J; bases not matched to a gene: 6. Germline V gene sequence: CDR1 LNHDA, CDR2 SQIVND (reference sequence). This chain's CDR3 is CASSVPGTDGYTF. The CDR3 nucleotides are TGTGCCAGTAGTGTCCCCGGGACAGATGGCTACACCTTC. The full variable domain, with the rest looked up from reference TRBV19 and TRBJ1-2, is DGGITQSPKYLFRKEGQNVTLSCEQNLNHDAMYWYRQDPGQGLRLIYYSQIVNDFQKGDIAEGYSVSREKKESFPLTVTSAQKNPTAFYLCASSVPGTDGYTFGSGTRLTVV.

This clone was seen only once. The CDR3 DNA reads as TGTGCCAGCAATCCGGGAGCAGGATCCTACAATGAGCAGTTCTTC. It encodes CASNPGAGSYNEQFF. The chain combines TRBV6-5 with TRBJ2-1; a weak D match, TRBD2 (6 bases). CDR1 is MNHEY, CDR2 SVGAGI, per germline. Trimming took off 7 bases at V and 1 base at J, with 14 bases between the two ends. There are 15 residues in the CDR3.

This chain connects TRBV18 to TRBJ2-1, with D tentatively TRBD2 (5 bases). The CDR3 consists of 11 residues. V was shortened by 5 bases and J by 8 bases, with 7 bases between the two germline ends. Germline CDR1 and CDR2: KGHSH and LQKENI. The CDR3 protein is CASSMRDEQFF. Written as DNA, the CDR3 is TGTGCCAGCTCAATGCGGGATGAGCAGTTCTTC.

V is TRBV7-9 and J is TRBJ1-1; D unclear. CDR1 is SEHNR and CDR2 is FQNEAQ in the germline V gene (reference sequence). Trimming removed 5 bases from V and 5 bases from J, with 12 bases in between. This CDR3 contains 13 residues. The CDR3 bases are TGTGCCAGCAGCCCGACGTCTGTTACTGAAGCTTTCTTT. As protein: CASSPTSVTEAFF.